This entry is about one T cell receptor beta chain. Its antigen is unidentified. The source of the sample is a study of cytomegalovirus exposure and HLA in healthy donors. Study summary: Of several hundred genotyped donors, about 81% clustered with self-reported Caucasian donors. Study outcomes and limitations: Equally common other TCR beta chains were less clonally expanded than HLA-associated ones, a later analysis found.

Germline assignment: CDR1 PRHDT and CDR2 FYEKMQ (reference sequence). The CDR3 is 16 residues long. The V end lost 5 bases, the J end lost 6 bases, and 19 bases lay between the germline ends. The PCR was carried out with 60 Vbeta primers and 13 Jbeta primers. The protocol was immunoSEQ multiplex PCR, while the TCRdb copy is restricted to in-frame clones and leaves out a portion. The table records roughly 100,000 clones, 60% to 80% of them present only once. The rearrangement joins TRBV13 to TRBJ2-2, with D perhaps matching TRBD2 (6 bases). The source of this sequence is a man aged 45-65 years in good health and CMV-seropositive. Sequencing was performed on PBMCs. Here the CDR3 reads CASSPGSGLASGELFF. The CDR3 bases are TGTGCCAGCAGCCCCGGGTCGGGACTCGCTTCCGGGGAGCTGTTTTTT.